This T cell receptor beta chain was documented in a study of blood T cell repertoires in COVID-19. Germline CDR1 SGHTA, CDR2 FQGNSA. The CDR3 totals 16 residues. V lost 8 bases to trimming and J lost 0 bases; unmatched junction nucleotides: 6. Authors' analysis steps: Quantification of nucleated cells was approximated via reference gene primer amplification. The assay was immunoSEQ multiplex PCR, and TCRdb's table has in-frame clones only and misses some. V and J calls and clone size are those listed in that table; D and trimming were worked out from the DNA. The sample holds about 250,000 clones; around nine tenths are singletons and the top ten take under 2%.

Sequencing was performed on peripheral blood. This receptor was obtained from a woman aged 55-70 years who had recovered from COVID-19. The chain has TRBV7-2 and TRBJ1-6; 8 bases agree with TRBD1. The CDR3 region has the DNA TGTGCCAGCCGGACAGGGTCGAACTCCTATAATTCACCCCTCCACTTT. Protein: CASRTGSNSYNSPLHF. The complete variable domain, with remaining parts taken from reference TRBV7-2 and TRBJ1-6, reads GAGVSQSPSNKVTEKGKDVELRCDPISGHTALYWYRQSLGQGLEFLIYFQGNSAPDKSGLPSDRFSAERTGGSVSTLTIQRTQQEDSAVYLCASRTGSNSYNSPLHFGNGTRLTVT.